One and the same sample provided the 14 T cell receptor beta chains below, sequenced in a study of cytomegalovirus exposure and HLA in healthy donors. The PCR used 60 Vbeta and 13 Jbeta primers. Assay: immunoSEQ multiplex PCR; the TCRdb copy retains only in-frame clones and omits some. The repertoire holds 210,000 or so clones, with approximately 82% as singletons. Input material: PBMCs. These receptors all stem from a woman in her 50s in good health and CMV-seropositive.

The chain combines TRBV9 with TRBJ2-2, with a weak D call TRBD2 (5 bases). Germline V gives CDR1 SGDLS, CDR2 YYNGEE. The CDR3 covers 14 residues. V lost 0 bases and J lost 4, with 7 bases in between. The DNA of the CDR3 is TGTGCCAGCAGCGTAGACGCGGGCACCGGGGAGCTGTTTTTT. Protein product: CASSVDAGTGELFF.

The chain is built from TRBV7-9 and TRBJ2-1; 11 nucleotides agree with TRBD2. This CDR3 contains 15 residues. Germline lookup yields CDR1 SEHNR and CDR2 FQNEAQ (reference sequence). J gave up 8 bases and V 3 bases, and 6 bases lay outside the gene matches. The CDR3 DNA reads as TGTGCCAGCAGCTTGGGTAGCGGGGGGGGATATGAGCAGTTCTTC. This gives the protein CASSLGSGGGYEQFF.

This clone was seen once. This chain uses TRBV19 with TRBJ2-3; 8 bases are a match to TRBD1. In germline, CDR1 is LNHDA, CDR2 SQIVND (reference sequence). The CDR3 has 15 amino acids. With 5 bases clipped from V and 5 bases from J, the junction kept 9 bases outside the gene matches. The CDR3 is CASSSQGGREDTQYF. The DNA for the CDR3 is TGTGCCAGTAGTTCACAGGGGGGCCGGGAAGATACGCAGTATTTT.

This clone was detected a few times. The chain couples TRBV5-6 to TRBJ1-2; 7 bases match TRBD1. Germline values: CDR1 SGHDT, CDR2 YYEEEE. Unmatched junction bases numbered 8, after V lost 4 bases and J lost 5 bases. CDR3 size: 14 residues. CDR3 nucleotides: TGTGCCAGCAGCCCCCTAGGGGGCCAGTATGGCTACACCTTC. This translates into CASSPLGGQYGYTF.

The V call is TRBV27, the J call TRBJ2-1; 9 bases align to TRBD2. This CDR3 spans 17 amino acids. The V segment lost 2 bases and the J segment 4 bases; nucleotides outside the gene matches: 9. Germline V gives CDR1 MNHEY, CDR2 SMNVEV (reference sequence). CDR3 sequence reads: CASSLGSLAGNYNEQFF. The DNA for the CDR3 is TGTGCCAGCAGTTTAGGATCCCTAGCGGGGAATTACAATGAGCAGTTCTTC.

The rearrangement links TRBV2 to TRBJ1-6; 7 nucleotides align to TRBD1. This CDR3 is 15 amino acids long. The ends lost 3 bases at V and 1 base at J; junction bases unmatched: 0. From germline, CDR1 is SNHLY and CDR2 FYNNEI. For the CDR3, the DNA is TGTGCCAGCAGTGAGGACAGGTCCTATAATTCACCCCTCCACTTT. Protein product: CASSEDRSYNSPLHF.

CDR3 sequence (DNA): TGCAGTGCTAGCAGGGGCTATGAGCAGTTCTTC. Protein: CSASRGYEQFF. The rearrangement links TRBV20-1 to TRBJ2-1, with D perhaps matching TRBD1 (6 bases). V lost 3 bases and J lost 8, with 8 bases in between. This CDR3 has 11 amino acids. Germline CDR1 DFQATT, CDR2 SNEGSKA (reference sequence).

The chain joins TRBV6-5 to TRBJ1-2; D unresolved. In germline, CDR1 is MNHEY, CDR2 SVGAGI. V was cut by 2 bases and J by 0 bases, with 13 bases left in between. There are 16 residues in the CDR3. The CDR3 DNA reads TGTGCCAGCAGTTACCCCTTGGAGGCACCTAACTATGGCTACACCTTC. Its translation is CASSYPLEAPNYGYTF.

The CDR3: CASSGTVYGNTIYF. CDR3 nucleotides: TGCGCCAGCAGTGGGACAGTCTATGGAAACACCATATATTTT. The chain joins TRBV10-2 to TRBJ1-3, with TRBD1 as a possible D gene (6 bases). The CDR3 sequence is 14 residues long. Trimming removed 4 bases from V and 3 bases from J, with 10 bases in between. From germline, CDR1 is WSHSY and CDR2 SAAADI.

The V gene is TRBV10-3, the J gene TRBJ2-1; TRBD2 aligns across 7 bases. The length of the CDR3 is 15 residues. The J segment lost 2 bases and the V segment lost 4 bases, leaving 5 bases of the junction unmatched. CDR1 ENHRY and CDR2 SYGVKD come from the germline V gene. CDR3 in amino acids: CAISVSSGAYNEQFF. CDR3 bases: TGTGCCATCAGTGTATCAAGCGGGGCCTACAATGAGCAGTTCTTC.

This clone was seen only a few times. This chain joins TRBV19 and TRBJ1-4; D remains unclear. Trimming took off 4 bases at V and 4 bases at J, with 7 bases between the two ends. The germline V gene has CDR1 LNHDA and CDR2 SQIVND (reference sequence). This CDR3 spans 13 amino acids. Here the CDR3 DNA reads TGTGCCAGTAGTAGGCAGATTAATGAAAAACTGTTTTTT. It translates to CASSRQINEKLFF. Combining the CDR3 with reference TRBV19 and TRBJ1-4 gives the whole variable domain DGGITQSPKYLFRKEGQNVTLSCEQNLNHDAMYWYRQDPGQGLRLIYYSQIVNDFQKGDIAEGYSVSREKKESFPLTVTSAQKNPTAFYLCASSRQINEKLFFGSGTQLSVL.

Only one count was recorded for this clone. This chain uses TRBV27 with TRBJ1-1; 9 bases are shared with TRBD1. The trim removed 5 bases at V and 13 bases at J, leaving 8 bases unmatched. CDR1 and CDR2 from the germline V gene are MNHEY and SMNVEV (reference sequence). There are 12 residues in the CDR3. The CDR3 DNA follows: TGTGCCAGCAGTACTAACAGACAGGGGGGTTTCTTT. Residues: CASSTNRQGGFF.

The rearrangement uses TRBV20-1 and TRBJ2-1; D unclear. Trimming shortened V by 5 bases and J by 4 bases, and 6 bases separated the two germline ends. The CDR3 has 11 residues. The V gene's germline CDR1 is DFQATT and CDR2 SNEGSKA (reference sequence). CDR3 nucleotide sequence: TGCAGTGCTCCTCGGTACAATGAGCAGTTCTTC. Translating gives CSAPRYNEQFF.

The chain links TRBV7-8 to TRBJ2-3; tentative D call: TRBD1 (5 bases). The CDR3 runs to 15 residues. Germline CDR1 and CDR2: SGHVS and FQNEAQ. Trimming took off 1 base at V and 4 bases at J, with 12 bases between the two ends. The CDR3 bases are TGTGCCAGCAGCTTAGAGGGCAGGGTGGCAGATACGCAGTATTTT. Translation: CASSLEGRVADTQYF. Filled out from reference TRBV7-8 and TRBJ2-3, the complete variable domain reads GAGVSQSPRYKVAKRGQDVALRCDPISGHVSLFWYQQALGQGPEFLTYFQNEAQLDKSGLPSDRFFAERPEGSVSTLKIQRTQQEDSAVYLCASSLEGRVADTQYFGPGTRLTVL.